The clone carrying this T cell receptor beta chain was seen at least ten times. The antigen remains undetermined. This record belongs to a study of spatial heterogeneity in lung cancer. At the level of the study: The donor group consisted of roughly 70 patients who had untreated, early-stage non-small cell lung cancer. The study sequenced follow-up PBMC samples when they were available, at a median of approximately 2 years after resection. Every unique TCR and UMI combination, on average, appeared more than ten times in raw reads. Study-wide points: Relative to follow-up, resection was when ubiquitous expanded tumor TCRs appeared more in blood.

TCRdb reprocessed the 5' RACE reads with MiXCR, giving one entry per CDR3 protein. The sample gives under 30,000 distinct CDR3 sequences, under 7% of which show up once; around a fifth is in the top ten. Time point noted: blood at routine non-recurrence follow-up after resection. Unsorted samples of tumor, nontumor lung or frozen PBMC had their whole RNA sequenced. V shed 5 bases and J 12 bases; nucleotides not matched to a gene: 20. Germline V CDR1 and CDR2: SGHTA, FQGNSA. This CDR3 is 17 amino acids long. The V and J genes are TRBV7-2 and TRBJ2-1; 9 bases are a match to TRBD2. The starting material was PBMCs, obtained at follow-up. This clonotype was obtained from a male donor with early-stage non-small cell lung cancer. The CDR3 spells CASSPSGGPGTPWVQFF. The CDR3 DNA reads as TGTGCCAGCAGCCCCAGCGGGGGGCCCGGGACCCCATGGGTGCAGTTCTTC. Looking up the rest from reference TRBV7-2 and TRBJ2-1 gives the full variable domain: GAGVSQSPSNKVTEKGKDVELRCDPISGHTALYWYRQSLGQGLEFLIYFQGNSAPDKSGLPSDRFSAERTGGSVSTLTIQRTQQEDSAVYLCASSPSGGPGTPWVQFFGPGTRLTVL.